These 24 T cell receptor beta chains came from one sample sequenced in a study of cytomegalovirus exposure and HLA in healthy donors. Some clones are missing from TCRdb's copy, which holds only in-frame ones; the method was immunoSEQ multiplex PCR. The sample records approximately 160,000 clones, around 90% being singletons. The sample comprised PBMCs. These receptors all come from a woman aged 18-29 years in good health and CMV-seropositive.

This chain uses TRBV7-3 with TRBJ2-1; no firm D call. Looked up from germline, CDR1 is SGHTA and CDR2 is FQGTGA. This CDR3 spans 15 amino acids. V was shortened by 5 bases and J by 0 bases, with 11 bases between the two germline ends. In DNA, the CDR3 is TGTGCCAGCAGCGCCCTACCCGACTCCTACAATGAGCAGTTCTTC. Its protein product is CASSALPDSYNEQFF.

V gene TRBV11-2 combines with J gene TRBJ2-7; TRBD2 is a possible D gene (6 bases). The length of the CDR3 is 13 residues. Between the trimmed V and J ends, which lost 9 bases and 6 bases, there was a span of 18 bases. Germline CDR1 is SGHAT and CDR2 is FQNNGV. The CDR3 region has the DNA TGTGCCAGTGAGCCCGGGGGAGGTCGCGAGCAGTACTTC. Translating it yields CASEPGGGREQYF.

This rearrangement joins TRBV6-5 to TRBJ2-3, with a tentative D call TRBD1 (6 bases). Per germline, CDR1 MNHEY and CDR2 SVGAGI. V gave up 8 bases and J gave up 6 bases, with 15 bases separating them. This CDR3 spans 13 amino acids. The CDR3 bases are TGTGCCAGCCGGACAGTCCTTTTGGATACGCAGTATTTT. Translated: CASRTVLLDTQYF.

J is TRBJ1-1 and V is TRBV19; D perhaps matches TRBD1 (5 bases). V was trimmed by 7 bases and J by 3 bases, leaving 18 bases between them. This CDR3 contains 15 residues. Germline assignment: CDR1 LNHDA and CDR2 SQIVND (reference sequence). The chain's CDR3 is CASKLGNGGYTEAFF. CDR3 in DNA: TGTGCCAGTAAGTTGGGGAACGGGGGATACACTGAAGCTTTCTTT.

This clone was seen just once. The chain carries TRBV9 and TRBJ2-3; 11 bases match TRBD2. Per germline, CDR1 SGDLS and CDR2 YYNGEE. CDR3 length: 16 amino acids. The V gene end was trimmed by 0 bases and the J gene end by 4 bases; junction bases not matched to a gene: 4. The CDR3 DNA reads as TGTGCCAGCAGCGTAGTTCTAGCGGGAGGTGCAGATACGCAGTATTTT. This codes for CASSVVLAGGADTQYF.

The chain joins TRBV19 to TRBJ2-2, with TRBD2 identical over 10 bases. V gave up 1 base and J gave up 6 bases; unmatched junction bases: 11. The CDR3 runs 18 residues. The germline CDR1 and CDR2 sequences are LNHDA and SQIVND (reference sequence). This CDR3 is CASSIGVASGSFPGELFF. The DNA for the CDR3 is TGTGCCAGTAGTATAGGGGTCGCTAGCGGGAGTTTCCCCGGGGAGCTGTTTTTT.

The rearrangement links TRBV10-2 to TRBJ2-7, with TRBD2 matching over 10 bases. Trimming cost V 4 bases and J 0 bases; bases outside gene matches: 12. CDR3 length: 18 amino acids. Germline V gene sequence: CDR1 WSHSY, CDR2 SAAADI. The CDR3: CASSGASGGPVSSYEQYF. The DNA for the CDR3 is TGCGCCAGCAGTGGGGCTAGCGGGGGACCAGTCAGCTCCTACGAGCAGTACTTC.

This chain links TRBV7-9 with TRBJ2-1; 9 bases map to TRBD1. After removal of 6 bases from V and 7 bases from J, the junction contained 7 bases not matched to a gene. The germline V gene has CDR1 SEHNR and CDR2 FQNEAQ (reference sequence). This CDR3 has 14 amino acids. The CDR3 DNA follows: TGTGCCAGCAGGGGGACAGGGTGGTCGAATGAGCAGTTCTTC. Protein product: CASRGTGWSNEQFF.

In DNA, the CDR3 is TGTGCAAGTCGCTTAGTAACAGGGGGCCGAAACATATTTAACTCTGGAAACACCATATATTTT. Amino acid sequence: CASRLVTGGRNIFNSGNTIYF. The chain joins TRBV12-2 to TRBJ1-3; the table calls TRBD1, which could not be checked here. TRBV12-2 represents a pseudogene. CDR3 length: 21 residues.

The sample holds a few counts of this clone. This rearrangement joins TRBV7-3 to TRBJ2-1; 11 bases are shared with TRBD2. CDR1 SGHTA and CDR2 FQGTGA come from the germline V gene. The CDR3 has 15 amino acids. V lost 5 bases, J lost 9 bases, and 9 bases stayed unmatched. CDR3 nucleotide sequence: TGTGCCAGCAGCCCGATAGCGGGAGGGCCGGGTGAGCAGTTCTTC. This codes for CASSPIAGGPGEQFF.

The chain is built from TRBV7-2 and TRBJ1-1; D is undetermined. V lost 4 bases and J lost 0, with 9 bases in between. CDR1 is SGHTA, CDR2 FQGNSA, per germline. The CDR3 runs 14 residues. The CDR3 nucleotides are TGTGCCAGCAGCTCGTCGAGTGTGAACACTGAAGCTTTCTTT. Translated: CASSSSSVNTEAFF.

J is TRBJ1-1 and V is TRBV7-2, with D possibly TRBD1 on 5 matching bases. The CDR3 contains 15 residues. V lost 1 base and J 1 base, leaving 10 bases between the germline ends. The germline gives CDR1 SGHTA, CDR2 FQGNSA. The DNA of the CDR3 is TGTGCCAGCAGCTTAGTAGGGACTGAGAACACTGAAGCTTTCTTT. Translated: CASSLVGTENTEAFF.

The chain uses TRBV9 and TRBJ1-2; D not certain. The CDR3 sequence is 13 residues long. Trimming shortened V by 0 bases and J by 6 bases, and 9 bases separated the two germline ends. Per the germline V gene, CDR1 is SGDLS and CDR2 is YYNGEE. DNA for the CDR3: TGTGCCAGCAGCGTAGTAGGAGGGAATGGCTACACCTTC. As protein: CASSVVGGNGYTF.

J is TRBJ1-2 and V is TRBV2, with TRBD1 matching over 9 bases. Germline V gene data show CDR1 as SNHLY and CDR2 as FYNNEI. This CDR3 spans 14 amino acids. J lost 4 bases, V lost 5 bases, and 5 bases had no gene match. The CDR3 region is CASSTGTGSYGYTF. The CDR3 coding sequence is TGTGCCAGCAGTACCGGGACAGGGTCCTATGGCTACACCTTC. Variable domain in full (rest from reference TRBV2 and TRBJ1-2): EPEVTQTPSHQVTQMGQEVILRCVPISNHLYFYWYRQILGQKVEFLVSFYNNEISEKSEIFDDQFSVERPDGSNFTLKIRSTKLEDSAMYFCASSTGTGSYGYTFGSGTRLTVV.

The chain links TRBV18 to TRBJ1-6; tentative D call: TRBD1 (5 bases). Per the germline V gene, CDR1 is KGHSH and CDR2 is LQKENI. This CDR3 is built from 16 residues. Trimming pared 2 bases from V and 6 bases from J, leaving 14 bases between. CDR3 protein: CASSPSGAHINSPLHF. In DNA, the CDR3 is TGTGCCAGCTCACCAAGCGGGGCCCACATTAATTCACCCCTCCACTTT.

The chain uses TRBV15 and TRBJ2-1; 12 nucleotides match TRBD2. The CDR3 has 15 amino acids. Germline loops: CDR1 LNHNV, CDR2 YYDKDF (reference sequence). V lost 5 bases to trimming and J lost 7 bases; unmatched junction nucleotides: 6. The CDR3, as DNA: TGTGCCACCAGCGGCAGACTAGCGGGGGAAAATGAGCAGTTCTTC. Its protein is CATSGRLAGENEQFF.

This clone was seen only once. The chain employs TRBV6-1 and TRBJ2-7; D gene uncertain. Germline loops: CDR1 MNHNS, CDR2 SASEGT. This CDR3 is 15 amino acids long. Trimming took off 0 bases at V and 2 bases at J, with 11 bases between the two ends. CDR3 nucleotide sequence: TGTGCCAGCAGTGAAGCTGGTAAGCCGCCCTACGAGCAGTACTTC. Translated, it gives CASSEAGKPPYEQYF.

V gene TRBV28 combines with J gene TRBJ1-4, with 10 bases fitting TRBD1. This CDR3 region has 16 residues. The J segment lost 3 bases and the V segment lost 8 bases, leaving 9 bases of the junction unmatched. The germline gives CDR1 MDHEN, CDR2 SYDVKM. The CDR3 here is CASEGQGERANEKLFF. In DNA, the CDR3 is TGTGCCAGCGAAGGACAGGGGGAGAGGGCTAATGAAAAACTGTTTTTT.

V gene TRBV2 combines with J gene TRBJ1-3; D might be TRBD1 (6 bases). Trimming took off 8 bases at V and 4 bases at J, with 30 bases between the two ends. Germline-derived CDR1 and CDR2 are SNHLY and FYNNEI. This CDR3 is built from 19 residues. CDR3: CASSREGVPGRSRGNTIYF. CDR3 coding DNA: TGTGCCAGCTCTCGCGAGGGGGTGCCCGGGCGTTCGAGAGGAAACACCATATATTTT. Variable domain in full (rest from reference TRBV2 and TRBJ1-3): EPEVTQTPSHQVTQMGQEVILRCVPISNHLYFYWYRQILGQKVEFLVSFYNNEISEKSEIFDDQFSVERPDGSNFTLKIRSTKLEDSAMYFCASSREGVPGRSRGNTIYFGEGSWLTVV.

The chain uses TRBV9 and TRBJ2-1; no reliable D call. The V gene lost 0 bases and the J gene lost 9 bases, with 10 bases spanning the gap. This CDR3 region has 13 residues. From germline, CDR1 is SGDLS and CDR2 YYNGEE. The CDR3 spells CASSVGFAGEQFF. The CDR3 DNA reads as TGTGCCAGCAGCGTAGGGTTTGCCGGTGAGCAGTTCTTC.

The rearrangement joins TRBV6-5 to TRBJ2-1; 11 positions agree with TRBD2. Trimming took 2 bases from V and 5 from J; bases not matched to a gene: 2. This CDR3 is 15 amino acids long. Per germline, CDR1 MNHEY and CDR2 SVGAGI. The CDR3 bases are TGTGCCAGCAGTTACCGGGGACTAGCGGACAATGAGCAGTTCTTC. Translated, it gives CASSYRGLADNEQFF.

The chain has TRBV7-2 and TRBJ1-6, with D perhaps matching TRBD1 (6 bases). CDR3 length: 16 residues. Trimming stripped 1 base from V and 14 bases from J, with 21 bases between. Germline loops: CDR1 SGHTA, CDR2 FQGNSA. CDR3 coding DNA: TGTGCCAGCAGCTTAGAATTCCAGGGGTCTTCAAAGGCCCTCCACTTT. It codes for CASSLEFQGSSKALHF. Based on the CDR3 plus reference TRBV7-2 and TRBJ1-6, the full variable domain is GAGVSQSPSNKVTEKGKDVELRCDPISGHTALYWYRQSLGQGLEFLIYFQGNSAPDKSGLPSDRFSAERTGGSVSTLTIQRTQQEDSAVYLCASSLEFQGSSKALHFGNGTRLTVT.

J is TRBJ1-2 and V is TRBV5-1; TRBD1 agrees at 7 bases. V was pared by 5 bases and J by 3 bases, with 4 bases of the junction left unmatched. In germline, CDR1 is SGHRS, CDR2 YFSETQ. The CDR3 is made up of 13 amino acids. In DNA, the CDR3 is TGCGCCAGCAGTCCGGGACAGCACTATGGCTACACCTTC. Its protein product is CASSPGQHYGYTF.

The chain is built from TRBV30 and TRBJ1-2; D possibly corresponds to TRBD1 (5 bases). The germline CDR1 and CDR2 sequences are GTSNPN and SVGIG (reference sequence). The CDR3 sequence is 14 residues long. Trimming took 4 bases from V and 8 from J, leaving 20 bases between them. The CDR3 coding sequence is TGTGCCTGGACCGTACCCCGCCCAGGGATGGGCTACACCTTC. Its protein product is CAWTVPRPGMGYTF.